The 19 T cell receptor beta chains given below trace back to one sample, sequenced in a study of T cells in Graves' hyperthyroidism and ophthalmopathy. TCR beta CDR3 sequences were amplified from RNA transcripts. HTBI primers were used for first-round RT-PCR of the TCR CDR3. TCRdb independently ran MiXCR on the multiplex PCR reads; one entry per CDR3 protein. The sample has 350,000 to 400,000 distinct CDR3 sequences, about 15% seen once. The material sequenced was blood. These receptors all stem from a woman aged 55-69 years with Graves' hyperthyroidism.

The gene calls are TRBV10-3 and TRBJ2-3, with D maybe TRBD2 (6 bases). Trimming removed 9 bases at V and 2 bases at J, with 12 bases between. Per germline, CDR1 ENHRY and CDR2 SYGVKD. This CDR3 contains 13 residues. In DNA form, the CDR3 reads TGTGCCATACAGACTAGGAACACAGATACGCAGTATTTT. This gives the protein CAIQTRNTDTQYF.

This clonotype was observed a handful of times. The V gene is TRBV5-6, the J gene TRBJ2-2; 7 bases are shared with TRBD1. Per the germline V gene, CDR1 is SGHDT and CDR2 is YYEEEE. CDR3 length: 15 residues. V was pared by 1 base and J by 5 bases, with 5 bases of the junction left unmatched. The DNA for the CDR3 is TGTGCCAGCAGCTTGCCCGGGACAGAGACCGGGGAGCTGTTTTTT. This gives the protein CASSLPGTETGELFF.

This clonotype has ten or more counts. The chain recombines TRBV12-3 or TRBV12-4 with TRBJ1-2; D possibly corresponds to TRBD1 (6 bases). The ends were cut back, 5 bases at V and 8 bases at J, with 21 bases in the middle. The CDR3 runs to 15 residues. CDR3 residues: CASSLRTAPGGGYTF. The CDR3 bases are TGTGCCAGCAGTCTAAGGACAGCCCCGGGCGGGGGCTACACCTTC.

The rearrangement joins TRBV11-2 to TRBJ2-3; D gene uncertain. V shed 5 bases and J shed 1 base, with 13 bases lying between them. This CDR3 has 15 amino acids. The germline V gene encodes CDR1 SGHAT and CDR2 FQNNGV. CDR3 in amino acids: CASSGGRAGTDTQYF. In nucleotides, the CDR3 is TGTGCCAGCAGCGGTGGACGGGCCGGCACAGATACGCAGTATTTT. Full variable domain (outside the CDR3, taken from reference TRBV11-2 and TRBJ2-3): EAGVAQSPRYKIIEKRQSVAFWCNPISGHATLYWYQQILGQGPKLLIQFQNNGVVDDSQLPKDRFSAERLKGVDSTLKIQPAKLEDSAVYLCASSGGRAGTDTQYFGPGTRLTVL.

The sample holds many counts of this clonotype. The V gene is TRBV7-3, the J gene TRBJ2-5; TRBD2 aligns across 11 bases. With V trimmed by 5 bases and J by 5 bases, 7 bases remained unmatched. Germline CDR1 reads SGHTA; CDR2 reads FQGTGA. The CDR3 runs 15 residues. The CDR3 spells CASSNTGTSGETQYF. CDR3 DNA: TGTGCCAGCAGCAACACCGGGACTAGCGGCGAGACCCAGTACTTC.

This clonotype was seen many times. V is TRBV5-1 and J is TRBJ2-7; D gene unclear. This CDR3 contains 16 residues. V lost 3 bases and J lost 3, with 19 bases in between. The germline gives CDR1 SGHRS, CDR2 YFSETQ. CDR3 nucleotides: TGCGCCAGCAGCTCGACGCCAATGCGGACGAGCTACGAGCAGTACTTC. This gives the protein CASSSTPMRTSYEQYF.

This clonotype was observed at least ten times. The CDR3 protein is CASTQGLAGFTGELFF. In DNA, the CDR3 is TGTGCCAGCACCCAGGGACTAGCGGGATTCACCGGGGAGCTGTTTTTT. The chain carries TRBV7-3 and TRBJ2-2, with 13 bases aligning to TRBD2. CDR1 SGHTA and CDR2 FQGTGA come from the germline V gene. The CDR3 totals 16 residues. V dropped 7 bases and J dropped 4; count of bases not matched to a gene: 6.

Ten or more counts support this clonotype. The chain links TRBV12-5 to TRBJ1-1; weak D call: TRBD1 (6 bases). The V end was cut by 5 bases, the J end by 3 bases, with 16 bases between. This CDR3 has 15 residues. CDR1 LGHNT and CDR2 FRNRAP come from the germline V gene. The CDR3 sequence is CASGNRGGGDTEAFF. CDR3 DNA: TGTGCTAGTGGTAACAGAGGGGGGGGAGACACTGAAGCTTTCTTT.

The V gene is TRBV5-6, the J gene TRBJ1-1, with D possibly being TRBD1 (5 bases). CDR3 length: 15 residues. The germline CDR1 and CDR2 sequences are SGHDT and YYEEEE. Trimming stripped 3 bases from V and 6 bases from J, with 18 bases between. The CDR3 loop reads CASSSGGFGGAEAFF. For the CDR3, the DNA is TGTGCCAGCAGCTCAGGAGGCTTTGGGGGGGCTGAAGCTTTCTTT. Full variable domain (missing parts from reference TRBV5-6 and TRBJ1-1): DAGVTQSPTHLIKTRGQQVTLRCSPKSGHDTVSWYQQALGQGPQFIFQYYEEEERQRGNFPDRFSGHQFPNYSSELNVNALLLGDSALYLCASSSGGFGGAEAFFGQGTRLTVV.

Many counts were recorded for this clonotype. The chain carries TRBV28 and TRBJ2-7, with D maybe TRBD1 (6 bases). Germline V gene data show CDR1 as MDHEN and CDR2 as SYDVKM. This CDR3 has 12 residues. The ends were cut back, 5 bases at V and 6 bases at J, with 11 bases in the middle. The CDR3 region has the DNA TGTGCCAGCAGTCAACAGGGATCCGAGCAGTACTTC. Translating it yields CASSQQGSEQYF.

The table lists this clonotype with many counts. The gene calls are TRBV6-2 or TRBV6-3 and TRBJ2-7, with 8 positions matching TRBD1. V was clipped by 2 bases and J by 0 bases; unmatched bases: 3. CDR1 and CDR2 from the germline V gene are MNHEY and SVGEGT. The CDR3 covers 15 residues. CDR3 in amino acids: CASSYDDRGSYEQYF. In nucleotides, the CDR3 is TGTGCCAGCAGTTACGACGACAGGGGCTCCTACGAGCAGTACTTC.

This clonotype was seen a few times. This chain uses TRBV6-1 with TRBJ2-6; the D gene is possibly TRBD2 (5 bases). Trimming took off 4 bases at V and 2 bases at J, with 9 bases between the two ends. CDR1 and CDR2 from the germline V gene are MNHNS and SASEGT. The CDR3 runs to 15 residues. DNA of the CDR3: TGTGCCAGCAGTGGAGGGAGCGCTGGGGCCAACGTCCTGACTTTC. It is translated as CASSGGSAGANVLTF.

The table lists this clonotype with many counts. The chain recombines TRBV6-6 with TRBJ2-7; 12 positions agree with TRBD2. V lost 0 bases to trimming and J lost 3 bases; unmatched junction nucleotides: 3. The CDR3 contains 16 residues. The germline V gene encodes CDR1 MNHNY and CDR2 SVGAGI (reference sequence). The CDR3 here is CASSYSGGLAGYEQYF. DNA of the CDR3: TGTGCCAGCAGTTACTCCGGGGGACTAGCGGGCTACGAGCAGTACTTC.

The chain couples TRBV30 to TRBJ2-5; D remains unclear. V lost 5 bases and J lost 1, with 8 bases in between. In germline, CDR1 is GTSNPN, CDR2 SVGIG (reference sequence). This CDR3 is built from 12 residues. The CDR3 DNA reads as TGTGCCTGGGAGGCCACCCAAGAGACCCAGTACTTC. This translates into CAWEATQETQYF. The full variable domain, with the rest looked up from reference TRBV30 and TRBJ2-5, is SQTIHQWPATLVQPVGSPLSLECTVEGTSNPNLYWYRQAAGRGLQLLFYSVGIGQISSEVPQNLSASRPQDRQFILSSKKLLLSDSGFYLCAWEATQETQYFGPGTRLLVL.

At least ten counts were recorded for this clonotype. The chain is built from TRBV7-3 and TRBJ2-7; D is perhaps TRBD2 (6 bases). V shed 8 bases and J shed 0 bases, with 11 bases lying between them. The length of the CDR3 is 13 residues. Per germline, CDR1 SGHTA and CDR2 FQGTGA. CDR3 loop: CASSPAGSYEQYF. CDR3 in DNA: TGTGCCAGCTCCCCAGCGGGCTCCTACGAGCAGTACTTC. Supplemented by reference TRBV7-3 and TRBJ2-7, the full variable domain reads GAGVSQTPSNKVTEKGKYVELRCDPISGHTALYWYRQSLGQGPEFLIYFQGTGAADDSGLPNDRFFAVRPEGSVSTLKIQRTERGDSAVYLCASSPAGSYEQYFGPGTRLTVT.

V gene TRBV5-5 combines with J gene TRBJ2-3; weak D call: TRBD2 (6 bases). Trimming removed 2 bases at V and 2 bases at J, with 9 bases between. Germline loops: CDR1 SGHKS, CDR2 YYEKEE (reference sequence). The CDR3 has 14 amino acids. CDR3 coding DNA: TGTGCCAGCAGCTTAACGGGAGCCACAGATACGCAGTATTTT. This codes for CASSLTGATDTQYF.

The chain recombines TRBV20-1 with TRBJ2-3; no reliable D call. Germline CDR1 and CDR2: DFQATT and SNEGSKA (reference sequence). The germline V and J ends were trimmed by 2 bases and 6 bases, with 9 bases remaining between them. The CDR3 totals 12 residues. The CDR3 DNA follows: TGCAGTGCTAGAAATCCCGGGGATACGCAGTATTTT. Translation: CSARNPGDTQYF.

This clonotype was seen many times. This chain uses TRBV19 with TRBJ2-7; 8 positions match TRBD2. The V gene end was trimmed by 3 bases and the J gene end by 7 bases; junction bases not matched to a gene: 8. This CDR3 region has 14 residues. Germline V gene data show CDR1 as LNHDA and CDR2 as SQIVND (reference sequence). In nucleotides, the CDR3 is TGTGCCAGTAGTATTCTTGCGGGAGGTGATGAGCAGTACTTC. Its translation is CASSILAGGDEQYF.

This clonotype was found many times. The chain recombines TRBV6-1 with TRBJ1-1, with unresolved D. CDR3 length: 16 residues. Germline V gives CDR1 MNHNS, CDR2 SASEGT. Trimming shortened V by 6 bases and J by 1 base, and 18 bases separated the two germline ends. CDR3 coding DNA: TGTGCCAGCAGCCTCCGCCCGGGATCAGGGAACACTGAAGCTTTCTTT. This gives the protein CASSLRPGSGNTEAFF.